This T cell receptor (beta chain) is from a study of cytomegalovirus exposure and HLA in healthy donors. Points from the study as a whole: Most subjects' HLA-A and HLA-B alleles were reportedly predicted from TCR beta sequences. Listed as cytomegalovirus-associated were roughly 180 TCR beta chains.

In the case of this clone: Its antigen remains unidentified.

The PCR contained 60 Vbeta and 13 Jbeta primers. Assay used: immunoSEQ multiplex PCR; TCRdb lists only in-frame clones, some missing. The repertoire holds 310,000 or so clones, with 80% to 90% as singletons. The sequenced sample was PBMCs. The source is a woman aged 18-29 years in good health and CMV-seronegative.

For the CDR3, the DNA is TGCGCCAGCAGCTTGGGGCTAGCCTCCCATGAGCAGTTCTTC. It codes for CASSLGLASHEQFF. This chain uses TRBV5-1 with TRBJ2-1, with D tentatively TRBD2 (5 bases). The CDR3 covers 14 residues. Germline assignment: CDR1 SGHRS and CDR2 YFSETQ. V gave up 0 bases and J gave up 8 bases, with 12 bases separating them.